This T cell receptor (beta chain) was identified in a study of blood T cell repertoires in COVID-19. Across the whole study: Sites across the United States, Italy and Spain contributed samples from acute and convalescent COVID-19. PBMCs, B-cell-depleted T cells, or T cells were the source of the cDNA or gDNA that made up the material.

Authors' methods: Estimates of nucleated cell counts were drawn from the amplification of reference gene primers. Sequencing used immunoSEQ multiplex PCR; TCRdb keeps in-frame clones, though not all of them. That table is the source of V, J and clone size, and D and trimming were worked out from the DNA. Here the sample spans 160,000 or so clones, 90% being singletons. In germline, CDR1 is SQVTM, CDR2 ANQGSEA. Trimming stripped 4 bases from V and 7 bases from J, with 14 bases between. The CDR3 covers 12 residues. The TCR comes from a man between 60 and 75 years old with active or convalescent COVID-19. V usage is TRBV29-1 and J usage is TRBJ2-7; D perhaps matches TRBD2 (6 bases). Sequenced sample: peripheral blood. The CDR3 region is CSVGRGTGEQYF. CDR3 DNA sequence: TGCAGCGTTGGACGGGGGACCGGGGAGCAGTACTTC.